This T cell receptor beta chain was observed in a study of shared clonotypes between healthy human individuals (dated by TCRdb to about 2020). Study-level background: A few men and two women, aged 18 to 49 years, made up the cohort. To increase sequencing depth and limit assay-specific biases, TCR repertoire library preparation and sequencing were carried out by different laboratories using diverse techniques. Between about 0.8 and 9 billion PBMCs per donor were obtained by leukapheresis. For each donor, CD4 naive and CD4 memory were each given three plates, CD8 naive was given two plates, and CD8 memory was given one plate. Blood TCR repertoires of a handful of healthy adults were deeply sequenced to estimate repertoire size and the extent of clonotype sharing between individuals. What the study reported, not specific to this receptor: Because the study included only a small number of donors, the genetic and exposure-history diversity represented was limited. Higher generation probabilities were observed for clonotypes shared by all four sorted-subset donors than for non-shared clonotypes. Pairwise subsampling led to the expectation that sequencing depth would affect the degree of clonotype sharing among donors. Across four donors, 4.5% to 6.5% of naive CD4, approximately 3.6% of naive CD8, about 2.3% of memory CD4, and 0.4% of memory CD8 clonotypes were shared. Sampling was limited to blood, and TCR repertoires in tissue likely differ from TCR repertoires in blood. Estimated clonotype richness was generally larger for naive than for memory subsets. Even with the large sequencing depth, rarefaction of the sorted-subset datasets indicated that sequencing was incomplete.

Using the deep immunoSEQ assay, multiplex PCR amplified TCR CDR3 regions from genomic DNA. Genomic DNA extracted from each cell subset was distributed evenly over all wells of several immunoSEQ 96-well plates, and each plate served as one replicate. For sorted subsets, each replicate PCR was loaded with approximately 200 ng genomic DNA, equivalent to some 27,000 T cell genomes. Purified libraries were measured with a Qubit 3.0 fluorometer, size-checked on a Bioanalyzer 2100, and measured again with the KAPA Library Quantification kit. A separate single-read 150-cycle Illumina NextSeq 550 flow cell was used to sequence each immunoSEQ 96-well plate. As for the authors' bioinformatics: Because the immunoSEQ output included only junctional sequences and no quality scores, the filtering could not be the same as the filtering used for full-length reads. To assign V/J genes and CDR3, sequences were annotated using PyIR, a Python wrapper for IgBLAST v1.9, with IMGT germline references. Reads with weak V/J assignments (E-value above 1e-6), missing CDR3, stop codons, out-of-frame junctions, or ambiguous translated residues were removed. V3J clonotypes were defined as sequences sharing an identical inferred V gene, J gene, and CDR3 amino acid sequence. Percentage overlap between repertoires was computed as shared unique clonotypes divided by the size of the smaller repertoire. RTK rarefaction, the Chao1 estimator, and Recon v2.1 estimates of unobserved clonotypes were used to assess repertoire richness. Generation probabilities were computed with OLGA for all TCRbeta clonotypes obtained by the gDNA method from several donors. Not all clones reach the TCRdb copy of this immuneACCESS table, which keeps in-frame sequences only. Checked studies attribute under half of the gap to unresolved V genes and leave the rest unexplained. The V and J calls and clone size come from that table; D and trimming were worked out from the DNA. The sample has 2.3 million or so clones on record, approximately 93% of them singletons. The ten largest clones represent about 0.39% of the sample.

With regard to this clone: Its antigen is still unknown. No qualities accompany the bases; no much larger clone lies one base away.

The donors were healthy, HIV-negative adults who had no recently reported acute infections or vaccinations. All donors were Caucasian adults living in Nashville, Tennessee, USA. CD4+ T cells were enriched through magnetic negative selection, after which naive cells were positively selected on CD45RA and the remaining negative fraction served as the memory subset. After blood collection by leukapheresis, PBMCs were isolated using Ficoll-Histopaque density gradient centrifugation and then cryopreserved in the vapor phase of liquid nitrogen. Analytical flow cytometry was used to check the purity and quantity of each magnetically sorted T cell population. Genomic DNA was isolated from each sorted fraction and quantified by UV absorbance on a Nanodrop 2000c. The sample consisted of naive CD4+ T cells from PBMCs. The sample's cell subset or site label, in plain terms: CD45RA+ positively selected. The clonotype comes from a young man in good health. Some clones in this sample may be carry-over from other donors' samples.

The CDR3 protein: CAISTEYGYTF. In nucleotides, the sequence is TGTGCCATCAGCACGGAGTATGGCTACACCTTC. The chain was built from TRBV10-3 and TRBJ1-2, with no reliable assignment of the D segment. Trimming removed 6 bases from V and 5 bases from J, leaving 7 bases between the germline ends. Inclusive of the bounding cysteine and phenylalanine, the CDR3 is 11 residues long. This entry keeps only the CDR3 DNA: 33 bases, framed from base 1. From the germline V gene, CDR1 is ENHRY and CDR2 is SYGVKD.